The next 18 T cell receptor beta chains were all read from a single sample in a study of T cell responses to AZD1222 COVID-19 vaccine. Method: immunoSEQ multiplex PCR; TCRdb's copy keeps in-frame clones and lacks some. The data contain about 120,000 clones, roughly 84% of them singletons. The source material was peripheral blood, sampled on day 0 of AZD1222 vaccination. These receptors came from an adult in good health.

The chain joins TRBV5-6 to TRBJ2-1; a weak D match, TRBD2 (5 bases). The V gene lost 5 bases and the J gene lost 2 bases, with 14 bases spanning the gap. The CDR3 has 15 residues. Germline values: CDR1 SGHDT, CDR2 YYEEEE. The CDR3 DNA follows: TGTGCCAGCAGTCTTGGCAGCGGACCCTACAATGAGCAGTTCTTC. Translated, it gives CASSLGSGPYNEQFF.

This chain joins TRBV6-2 or TRBV6-3 and TRBJ2-1; tentatively, D is TRBD1 or TRBD2 (5 bases each). Looked up from germline, CDR1 is MNHEY and CDR2 is SVGEGT. The CDR3 length is 16 residues. V gave up 4 bases and J gave up 0 bases, with 13 bases separating them. In DNA, the CDR3 is TGTGCCAGCAGTTGGGGGAAAGCTAGCTCCTACAATGAGCAGTTCTTC. Protein sequence: CASSWGKASSYNEQFF.

V and J are TRBV29-1 and TRBJ1-2; 7 bases match TRBD1. J lost 3 bases, V lost 7 bases, and 11 bases had no gene match. Germline V gives CDR1 SQVTM, CDR2 ANQGSEA. CDR3 length equals 14 residues. In DNA, the CDR3 is TGCAGCGCCCAATCGACAGGGACAGACTATGGCTACACCTTC. It translates to CSAQSTGTDYGYTF.

This rearrangement joins TRBV4-3 to TRBJ2-7; 9 positions agree with TRBD1. Losses at the gene ends were 1 base for V and 4 bases for J; bases not matched to a gene: 5. The germline CDR1 and CDR2 sequences are LGHNA and YSLEER. The CDR3 is 15 residues long. The CDR3 sequence is CASSQVIGQGYEQYF. In nucleotides, the CDR3 is TGCGCCAGCAGCCAAGTCATCGGACAGGGGTACGAGCAGTACTTC.

The chain recombines TRBV5-1 with TRBJ1-5, with a weak D call TRBD1 (5 bases). The CDR3 loop spans 15 amino acids. Germline CDR1 reads SGHRS; CDR2 reads YFSETQ. The V end lost 5 bases, the J end lost 0 bases, and 12 bases lay between the germline ends. The CDR3 is CASRYGTDSNQPQHF. The CDR3 nucleotides are TGCGCCAGCAGGTACGGGACGGATAGCAATCAGCCCCAGCATTTT. The whole variable domain, remainder taken from reference TRBV5-1 and TRBJ1-5, is KAGVTQTPRYLIKTRGQQVTLSCSPISGHRSVSWYQQTPGQGLQFLFEYFSETQRNKGNFPGRFSGRQFSNSRSEMNVSTLELGDSALYLCASRYGTDSNQPQHFGDGTRLSIL.

A single count supports this clone. This chain connects TRBV3-1 (or the pseudogene TRBV3-2) to TRBJ1-3; no firm D call. The length of the CDR3 is 14 residues. The germline CDR1 and CDR2 sequences are LGHDT and YNNKEL (reference sequence). V lost 2 bases and J lost 1, with 6 bases in between. CDR3 in amino acids: CASSQRESGNTIYF. For the CDR3, the DNA is TGTGCCAGCAGCCAACGAGAATCTGGAAACACCATATATTTT.

The chain couples TRBV6-5 to TRBJ2-5; perhaps D is TRBD1 or TRBD2 (5 bases each). CDR1 MNHEY and CDR2 SVGAGI come from the germline V gene. This CDR3 contains 14 residues. V shed 2 bases and J shed 5 bases, with 12 bases lying between them. The CDR3 reads CASSYIGTGETQYF. The CDR3 bases are TGTGCCAGCAGTTACATCGGGACGGGGGAGACCCAGTACTTC.

The chain carries TRBV19 and TRBJ2-7, with 8 nucleotides matching TRBD1. The germline gives CDR1 LNHDA, CDR2 SQIVND (reference sequence). This CDR3 spans 14 amino acids. Trimming cost V 4 bases and J 2 bases; bases outside gene matches: 4. The CDR3: CASSNRGFAYEQYF. In DNA, the CDR3 is TGTGCCAGTAGTAACAGGGGGTTCGCCTACGAGCAGTACTTC. Together with reference TRBV19 and TRBJ2-7, the CDR3 gives the full variable domain: DGGITQSPKYLFRKEGQNVTLSCEQNLNHDAMYWYRQDPGQGLRLIYYSQIVNDFQKGDIAEGYSVSREKKESFPLTVTSAQKNPTAFYLCASSNRGFAYEQYFGPGTRLTVT.

DNA for the CDR3: TGCGCCAGCAGCCAAGATTCTACAGGGTCTGGATCACCCCTCCACTTT. It encodes CASSQDSTGSGSPLHF. The chain carries TRBV4-3 and TRBJ1-6; weak D call: TRBD1 (6 bases). V was trimmed by 0 bases and J by 10 bases, leaving 16 bases between them. CDR1 and CDR2 (germline): LGHNA, YSLEER. The CDR3 runs 16 residues.

The chain uses TRBV15 and TRBJ1-2, with D possibly TRBD1 on 6 matching bases. The germline V gene has CDR1 LNHNV and CDR2 YYDKDF (reference sequence). V lost 0 bases and J 3 bases, leaving 17 bases between the germline ends. The CDR3 runs 17 residues. The CDR3 DNA follows: TGTGCCACCAGCAGAGATGGGGGGGCATCCGGCTACTATGGCTACACCTTC. Protein sequence: CATSRDGGASGYYGYTF.

The chain is built from TRBV3-1 (or the pseudogene TRBV3-2) and TRBJ2-7; D perhaps matches TRBD2 (6 bases). The germline V gene encodes CDR1 LGHDT and CDR2 YNNKEL (reference sequence). V lost 4 bases, J lost 3 bases, and 10 bases lay in between. The CDR3 is 13 residues long. The CDR3 DNA sequence: TGTGCCAGCAGCCCCCCGGGGGTCTACGAGCAGTACTTC. It yields the protein CASSPPGVYEQYF.

This chain links TRBV2 with TRBJ1-1, with D perhaps TRBD1 (6 bases). Germline CDR1 reads SNHLY; CDR2 reads FYNNEI. The CDR3 covers 12 residues. V dropped 6 bases and J dropped 8 bases, with 13 bases sitting between them. CDR3 amino acids: CASSETGTEAFF. The CDR3 DNA reads TGTGCCAGCAGCGAAACAGGGACCGAAGCTTTCTTT.

This CDR3 is CASIVAPMRGGEAFF. CDR3 in DNA: TGTGCCAGCATTGTGGCCCCAATGAGGGGCGGGGAAGCTTTCTTT. The chain recombines TRBV6-5 with TRBJ1-1, with a weak D call TRBD1 (5 bases). The CDR3 totals 15 residues. Germline CDR1 is MNHEY and CDR2 is SVGAGI. The ends were cut back, 7 bases at V and 8 bases at J, with 23 bases in the middle.

This sequence joins TRBV23-1 and TRBJ1-2; TRBD1 agrees at 8 bases. TRBV23-1 is an open reading frame, and its role is uncertain. V gave up 4 bases and J gave up 4 bases; unmatched junction bases: 5. CDR3 size: 14 residues. CDR3 protein: CASSPGTGLYGYTF. Written as DNA, the CDR3 is TGCGCCAGCAGTCCCGGGACAGGTCTCTATGGCTACACCTTC.

The chain carries TRBV28 and TRBJ1-6; 9 bases match TRBD1. J gave up 6 bases and V 6 bases, and 6 bases lay outside the gene matches. The V gene's germline CDR1 is MDHEN and CDR2 SYDVKM. The CDR3 is 15 residues long. CDR3 sequence: CASSPGQGFNSPLHF. Written as DNA, the CDR3 is TGTGCCAGCAGCCCGGGACAGGGCTTTAATTCACCCCTCCACTTT.

V usage is TRBV2 and J usage is TRBJ2-7; possible D gene TRBD2, 6 bases. Trimming pared 5 bases from V and 6 bases from J, leaving 14 bases between. This CDR3 comprises 13 residues. Looked up from germline, CDR1 is SNHLY and CDR2 is FYNNEI. The CDR3 sequence is CASSLEGAGEQYF. CDR3 DNA sequence: TGTGCCAGCAGTCTGGAGGGAGCAGGCGAGCAGTACTTC.

This rearrangement joins TRBV19 to TRBJ2-3; TRBD2 matches 9 bases. J was trimmed by 6 bases and V by 1 base; bases with no gene match: 5. The CDR3 extends over 15 amino acids. Germline V lookup: CDR1 LNHDA, CDR2 SQIVND (reference sequence). The CDR3 is CASSIGAGGSDTQYF. CDR3 DNA sequence: TGTGCCAGTAGTATAGGAGCGGGGGGATCCGATACGCAGTATTTT.

The chain links TRBV18 to TRBJ1-1, with 12 bases matching TRBD1. The J segment lost 8 bases and the V segment lost 3 bases, leaving 7 bases of the junction unmatched. Germline V gene lookup returns CDR1 KGHSH and CDR2 LQKENI. There are 15 residues in the CDR3. CDR3 amino acids: CASSPPGQGAHEAFF. CDR3 nucleotide sequence: TGTGCCAGCTCACCTCCGGGACAGGGGGCCCACGAAGCTTTCTTT.